This T cell receptor beta chain is from a study of T cell responses to AZD1222 COVID-19 vaccine (dated by TCRdb to the early 2020s). For the wider study: AZD1222 recipients with second doses at about 4 weeks or about 12 weeks were pooled, because spike-specific TCR depth and breadth did not differ between schedules. Trial participants were enrolled by age into subgroups of 18-55, 56-69 and 70-plus years, and roughly 150, 30 and 60 TCR-sequenced participants, respectively, were included in these subgroups. A total of about 250 trial participants underwent TCR sequencing, of whom roughly 210 had received two doses of AZD1222 and about 25 had received two doses of the MenACWY control vaccine.

Overall results and qualifications from the work: Participants were mostly white British, with more females than males. The authors suggested clonal diversity may have been underestimated. Conclusions about previously exposed vaccinees were limited because only six AZD1222 recipients were SARS-CoV-2 seropositive at baseline. In the small 56-69-year group, the increase in depth fell short of significance, most likely because of low power. Because no samples from the day 14 peak response were available, repertoires could be characterized only after the peak T cell response. Vaccine-associated CD4 TCRs spanned the whole spike protein, with dominant responses in regions 160-218 and 743-854. After two AZD1222 doses, spike-specific TCR breadth and depth were significantly higher than at day 0 and than in MenACWY recipients. Nearly half of unique spike-specific TCRs reportedly recognized epitopes outside regions mutated in the B.1.351 and B.1.1.7 variants.

The V end loses 2 bases and the J end loses 5 bases, and a stretch of 6 bases separates them. The CDR3 runs 12 amino acids, cysteine and phenylalanine included. The only DNA kept is the CDR3, 36 bases in frame from the first base. This clone was observed a single time. Its antigen is still unknown. Nothing much larger sits one base from this clone, and base qualities are not available. The CDR3 regions of human TCRbeta chains were analyzed by immunosequencing. On the authors' methods: TCRs in the repertoires were compared against a reference library of SARS-CoV-2-specific TCRs that had been generated with the MIRA antigen-specificity platform. Breadth meant the fraction of unique TCRs that were SARS-CoV-2-associated, whereas depth meant the fraction of total T cells that were SARS-CoV-2-associated. Using the MIRA data, each spike-specific TCR was assigned both to the spike region to which the TCR was reactive and to a CD4 or CD8 class. Log10-transformed breadth and depth values were compared by one-way ANOVA with Sidak's multiple comparisons tests. In TCRdb, the immuneACCESS table is reduced to in-frame sequences with V and J assigned. These tables do not hold every clone; where another copy was compared, an unresolved V gene accounts for under half, and the others remain unexplained. Clonal size and the V and J genes are those of that table, whereas D and trimming came from the DNA. The sample data list 130,000 or so clones, and roughly 89% of these were observed just once. The leading ten clones occupy 5% to 6.5% of the sample.

Interpreted using the paper, the time point label stands for: baseline before first vaccination. The vaccinee samples were drawn from two UK trials, COV001 and COV002, one of which was a single-blind randomized controlled phase 2/3 trial testing AZD1222 (ChAdOx1 nCoV-19) in healthy adults. Trial participant PBMC samples were collected at day 0 and day 28 after the second dose for TCRbeta chain sequencing. The TCR was taken from an adult in good health. This sequence uses TRBV12-3 or TRBV12-4 and TRBJ1-1; no D segment can be confidently identified. The starting material was peripheral blood, obtained on day 0 of AZD1222 vaccination. The DNA reads TGTGCCAGCAGTTTACCGGGGACTGAAGCTTTCTTT. Its amino acids are CASSLPGTEAFF.